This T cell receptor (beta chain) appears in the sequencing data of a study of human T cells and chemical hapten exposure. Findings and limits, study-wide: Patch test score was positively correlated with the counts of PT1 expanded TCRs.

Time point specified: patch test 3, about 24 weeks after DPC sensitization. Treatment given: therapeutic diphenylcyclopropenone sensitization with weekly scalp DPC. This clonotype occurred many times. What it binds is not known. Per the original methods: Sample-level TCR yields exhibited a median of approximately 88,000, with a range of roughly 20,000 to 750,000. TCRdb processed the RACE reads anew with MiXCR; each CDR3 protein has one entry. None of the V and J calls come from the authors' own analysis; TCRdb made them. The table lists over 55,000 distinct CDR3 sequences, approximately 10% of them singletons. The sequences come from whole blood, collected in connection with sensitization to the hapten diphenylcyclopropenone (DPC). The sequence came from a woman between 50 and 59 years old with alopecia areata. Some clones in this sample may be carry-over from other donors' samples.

The CDR3 bases are TGTGCCAGCAGCTACACGTGGACTAGCGGGGATGTAGATACGCAGTATTTT. Residues: CASSYTWTSGDVDTQYF. The chain combines TRBV3-1 with TRBJ2-3, with 12 bases matching TRBD2. The germline CDR1 and CDR2 sequences are LGHDT and YNNKEL (reference sequence). The junction had 11 bases not matched to a gene; V was cut back by 5 bases and J by 5 bases. This CDR3 comprises 17 residues.